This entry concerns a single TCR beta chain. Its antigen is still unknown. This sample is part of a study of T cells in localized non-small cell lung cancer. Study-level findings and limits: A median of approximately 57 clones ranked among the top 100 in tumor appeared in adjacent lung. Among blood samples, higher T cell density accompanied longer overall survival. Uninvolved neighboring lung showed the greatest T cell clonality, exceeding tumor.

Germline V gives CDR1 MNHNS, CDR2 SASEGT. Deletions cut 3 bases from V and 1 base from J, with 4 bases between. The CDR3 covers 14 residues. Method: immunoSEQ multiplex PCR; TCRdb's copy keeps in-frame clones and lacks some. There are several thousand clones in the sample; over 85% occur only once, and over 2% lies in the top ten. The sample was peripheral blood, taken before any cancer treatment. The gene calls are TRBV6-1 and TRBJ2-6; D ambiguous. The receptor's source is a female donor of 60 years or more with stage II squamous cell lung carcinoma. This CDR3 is CASSERSGANVLTF. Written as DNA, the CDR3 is TGTGCCAGCAGTGAGAGGTCTGGGGCCAACGTCCTGACTTTC.